A selection of T cell receptor beta chains follows, all from one sample in a study of regulatory T cells in long-lasting Graves disease. TCRdb redid the calling of the multiplex PCR reads with MiXCR, one entry per CDR3 protein. The sample lists around 400,000 distinct CDR3 sequences; approximately 25% were seen once. Sequences were derived from peripheral blood mononuclear cells (PBMCs), sampled when the disease was refractory, from a patient treated with antithyroid drugs. The receptors were gathered from a woman in her thirties or forties with Graves disease. CDR3s include the opening cysteine and the closing phenylalanine or tryptophan. Fields, in order: D gene, V gene, clone size, J gene, CDR3 DNA, CDR3 protein. D genes are given only for firm matches. Size values are once, few and many counts, or a class for expanded clones, and some rows have none.

d_gene: NA; v_gene: TRBV11-2; abundance: many; j_gene: TRBJ1-1; CDR3nt: TGTGCCAGCAGCATGGGGTTGGGCCGGGGCACTGAAGCTTTCTTT; CDR3aa: CASSMGLGRGTEAFF
d_gene: NA; v_gene: TRBV20-1; abundance: NA; j_gene: TRBJ1-1; CDR3nt: TGCAGTGCTTACCCTTATGAAGCTTTCTTT; CDR3aa: CSAYPYEAFF
d_gene: NA; v_gene: TRBV19; abundance: few; j_gene: TRBJ2-7; CDR3nt: TGTGCCAGTAGTATCTGGGACAAATCCTACGAGCAGTACTTC; CDR3aa: CASSIWDKSYEQYF
d_gene: NA; v_gene: TRBV7-9; abundance: few; j_gene: TRBJ2-7; CDR3nt: TGTGCCAGCAGTCCTCTCCAAGAATCTTCCTACGAGCAGTACTTC; CDR3aa: CASSPLQESSYEQYF
d_gene: NA; v_gene: TRBV28; abundance: once; j_gene: TRBJ2-5; CDR3nt: TGTGCCAGCAGTTTAGACGGGGGCTGGGGAGAGACCCAGTACTTC; CDR3aa: CASSLDGGWGETQYF
d_gene: NA; v_gene: TRBV20-1; abundance: NA; j_gene: TRBJ1-4; CDR3nt: TGCAGTGCTACCCAGTGGGGGGATGAAAAACTGTTTTTT; CDR3aa: CSATQWGDEKLFF
d_gene: NA; v_gene: TRBV9; abundance: NA; j_gene: TRBJ1-5; CDR3nt: TGTGCCAGCAGCGTGAGTACGACGGATCAGCCCCAGCATTTT; CDR3aa: CASSVSTTDQPQHF
d_gene: NA; v_gene: TRBV15; abundance: few; j_gene: TRBJ1-6; CDR3nt: TGTGCCACCAGCAGCGGCGGACGGGGTTCACCCCTCCACTTT; CDR3aa: CATSSGGRGSPLHF
d_gene: TRBD2; v_gene: TRBV6-1; abundance: NA; j_gene: TRBJ2-1; CDR3nt: TGTGCCAGCCGTCCGGGGAGGGACTCCTACAATGAGCAGTTCTTC; CDR3aa: CASRPGRDSYNEQFF
d_gene: NA; v_gene: TRBV7-3; abundance: many; j_gene: TRBJ2-5; CDR3nt: TGTGCCAGCAGTTTGAGGCGGGAAGAGACCCAGTACTTC; CDR3aa: CASSLRREETQYF
d_gene: NA; v_gene: TRBV9; abundance: few; j_gene: TRBJ1-4; CDR3nt: TGTGCCAGCAGCGTAGGTCACACTAATGAAAAACTGTTTTTT; CDR3aa: CASSVGHTNEKLFF
d_gene: NA; v_gene: TRBV28; abundance: many; j_gene: TRBJ2-7; CDR3nt: TGTGCCAGCAGTTCCCGGACACTTTACGAGCAGTACTTC; CDR3aa: CASSSRTLYEQYF
d_gene: TRBD1; v_gene: TRBV2; abundance: NA; j_gene: TRBJ2-6; CDR3nt: TGTGCCAGCAGTGAAGGAGGCAGGGGGCGCGGGGCCAACGTCCTGACTTTC; CDR3aa: CASSEGGRGRGANVLTF
d_gene: NA; v_gene: TRBV30; abundance: NA; j_gene: TRBJ2-3; CDR3nt: TGTGCCTGGAGTCCAAGCACAGATACGCAGTATTTT; CDR3aa: CAWSPSTDTQYF
d_gene: TRBD1; v_gene: TRBV28; abundance: NA; j_gene: TRBJ2-7; CDR3nt: TGTGCCAGCAGTTCCTCCGTCGGGACAGGGGTTTACGAGCAGTACTTC; CDR3aa: CASSSSVGTGVYEQYF
d_gene: TRBD1; v_gene: TRBV20-1; abundance: many; j_gene: TRBJ2-7; CDR3nt: TGCAGCCCGACAGGGACACTTGTTTTCTACGAGCAGTACTTC; CDR3aa: CSPTGTLVFYEQYF
d_gene: NA; v_gene: TRBV6-4; abundance: few; j_gene: TRBJ2-7; CDR3nt: TGTGCCAGCAGTTCTCAGGGAAAAAACTACGAGCAGTACTTC; CDR3aa: CASSSQGKNYEQYF
d_gene: TRBD1; v_gene: TRBV29-1; abundance: many; j_gene: TRBJ2-5; CDR3nt: TGCAGCGTTGACCCGGGACAGAACCTGGAGACCCAGTACTTC; CDR3aa: CSVDPGQNLETQYF
d_gene: NA; v_gene: TRBV5-4; abundance: NA; j_gene: TRBJ2-5; CDR3nt: TGTGCCAGCAGCGCTCCGGACGCCAGAGAGACCCAGTACTTC; CDR3aa: CASSAPDARETQYF
d_gene: NA; v_gene: TRBV27; abundance: NA; j_gene: TRBJ1-6; CDR3nt: TGTGCCAGCAGTTTATATGCCGGAGTTAATTCACCCCTCCACTTT; CDR3aa: CASSLYAGVNSPLHF
d_gene: TRBD1; v_gene: TRBV20-1; abundance: many; j_gene: TRBJ1-2; CDR3nt: TGCAGTGCTACCACCGGGGACAGGGTGGATGGCTACACCTTC; CDR3aa: CSATTGDRVDGYTF
d_gene: TRBD1; v_gene: TRBV5-1; abundance: many; j_gene: TRBJ1-1; CDR3nt: TGCGCCAGCAGCGAAGAGACAGGGTTAAACACTGAAGCTTTCTTT; CDR3aa: CASSEETGLNTEAFF
d_gene: NA; v_gene: TRBV6-1; abundance: many; j_gene: TRBJ1-4; CDR3nt: TGTGCCAGAGAGAATAAAACCTGGGGTGAAAAACTGTTTTTT; CDR3aa: CARENKTWGEKLFF
d_gene: NA; v_gene: TRBV14; abundance: NA; j_gene: TRBJ1-5; CDR3nt: TGTGCCAGCAGCCAAGCCTTAGGGGGGCTTGGCAATCAGCCCCAGCATTTT; CDR3aa: CASSQALGGLGNQPQHF
d_gene: TRBD2; v_gene: TRBV20-1; abundance: few; j_gene: TRBJ2-5; CDR3nt: TGCAGTGCTAGAGATGATATTGCGGGAGCCGTCGGGGAGACCCAGTACTTC; CDR3aa: CSARDDIAGAVGETQYF
d_gene: TRBD1; v_gene: TRBV6-5; abundance: many; j_gene: TRBJ2-7; CDR3nt: TGTGCCAGCAGTTACACCCCCCAAGGGGGGACAGGGATAGAGGAGCAGTACTTC; CDR3aa: CASSYTPQGGTGIEEQYF
d_gene: TRBD1; v_gene: TRBV5-1; abundance: few; j_gene: TRBJ2-7; CDR3nt: TGCGCCAGCGGAAACCCGGGACAGGGTGGATTCGAGCAGTACTTC; CDR3aa: CASGNPGQGGFEQYF
d_gene: NA; v_gene: TRBV12-3/TRBV12-4; abundance: many; j_gene: TRBJ1-5; CDR3nt: TGTGCCAGCAGTCCTGCGGGCAGGGGAAGGGGTCAGCCCCAGCATTTT; CDR3aa: CASSPAGRGRGQPQHF
d_gene: TRBD2; v_gene: TRBV20-1; abundance: few; j_gene: TRBJ2-7; CDR3nt: TGCAGTGCCAGAGATACGGGAGGGCCTGACTACGAGCAGTACTTC; CDR3aa: CSARDTGGPDYEQYF
d_gene: NA; v_gene: TRBV13; abundance: many; j_gene: TRBJ2-7; CDR3nt: TGTGCCAGCAGCTCTAGGGTATGGGACGAGCAGTACTTC; CDR3aa: CASSSRVWDEQYF
d_gene: NA; v_gene: TRBV20-1; abundance: many; j_gene: TRBJ2-7; CDR3nt: TGCAGTGCGGTACCGGCCGCAACTAACTACGAGCAGTACTTC; CDR3aa: CSAVPAATNYEQYF
d_gene: NA; v_gene: TRBV12-3/TRBV12-4; abundance: NA; j_gene: TRBJ1-2; CDR3nt: TGTGCCAGCAGTCTCGAGACAGGATATGGCTACACCTTC; CDR3aa: CASSLETGYGYTF
d_gene: TRBD2; v_gene: TRBV27; abundance: NA; j_gene: TRBJ2-7; CDR3nt: TGTGCCAGTGCAATAGCGGGAGTTCTCTACGAGCAGTACTTC; CDR3aa: CASAIAGVLYEQYF
d_gene: TRBD1; v_gene: TRBV20-1; abundance: many; j_gene: TRBJ2-5; CDR3nt: TGCAGTGCTAGCCGGACAGGGTACGAGACCCAGTACTTC; CDR3aa: CSASRTGYETQYF
d_gene: NA; v_gene: TRBV20-1; abundance: few; j_gene: TRBJ1-1; CDR3nt: TGCAGGCTGAGGACAGATAGGGACACTGAAGCTTTCTTT; CDR3aa: CRLRTDRDTEAFF
d_gene: NA; v_gene: TRBV6-1; abundance: many; j_gene: TRBJ1-4; CDR3nt: TGTGCCAGCACCCCCGGCGGGAAACTGTTTTTT; CDR3aa: CASTPGGKLFF
d_gene: NA; v_gene: TRBV11-2; abundance: many; j_gene: TRBJ1-1; CDR3nt: TGTGCCAGCAACCTTCGAAGGGGCACTGAAGCTTTCTTT; CDR3aa: CASNLRRGTEAFF
d_gene: NA; v_gene: TRBV28; abundance: NA; j_gene: TRBJ2-2; CDR3nt: TGTGCCAGCAGCCGCCACCCCATGGTAGGGGAGCTGTTTTTT; CDR3aa: CASSRHPMVGELFF
d_gene: TRBD1; v_gene: TRBV2; abundance: many; j_gene: TRBJ2-5; CDR3nt: TGTGCCAGCAGTCGGACAGGGGGCAGGGAGACCCAGTACTTC; CDR3aa: CASSRTGGRETQYF
d_gene: NA; v_gene: TRBV5-5; abundance: few; j_gene: TRBJ1-3; CDR3nt: TGTGCCAGCAGCTTGGTCCCCCAGGAGGGAAACACCATATATTTT; CDR3aa: CASSLVPQEGNTIYF
d_gene: TRBD2; v_gene: TRBV15; abundance: few; j_gene: TRBJ2-7; CDR3nt: TGTGCCACCAGCAAACCGGGACTAACCTACGAGCAGTACTTC; CDR3aa: CATSKPGLTYEQYF
d_gene: NA; v_gene: TRBV28; abundance: many; j_gene: TRBJ2-7; CDR3nt: TGTGCCAGCAGTTTGGGCGGGCGCGAGCAGTACTTC; CDR3aa: CASSLGGREQYF
d_gene: TRBD2; v_gene: TRBV6-1; abundance: few; j_gene: TRBJ2-7; CDR3nt: TGTGCCAGCAGTAGGACTAGCGAAAGCCCCTACGAGCAGTACTTC; CDR3aa: CASSRTSESPYEQYF
d_gene: TRBD2; v_gene: TRBV24-1; abundance: NA; j_gene: TRBJ2-1; CDR3nt: TGTGCCATCGGGACTAGCGGCTACAATGAGCAGTTCTTC; CDR3aa: CAIGTSGYNEQFF
d_gene: NA; v_gene: TRBV24-1; abundance: many; j_gene: TRBJ1-2; CDR3nt: TGTGCCACCAGTGCCGACTCTACTCCTGGGGGCTACACCTTC; CDR3aa: CATSADSTPGGYTF